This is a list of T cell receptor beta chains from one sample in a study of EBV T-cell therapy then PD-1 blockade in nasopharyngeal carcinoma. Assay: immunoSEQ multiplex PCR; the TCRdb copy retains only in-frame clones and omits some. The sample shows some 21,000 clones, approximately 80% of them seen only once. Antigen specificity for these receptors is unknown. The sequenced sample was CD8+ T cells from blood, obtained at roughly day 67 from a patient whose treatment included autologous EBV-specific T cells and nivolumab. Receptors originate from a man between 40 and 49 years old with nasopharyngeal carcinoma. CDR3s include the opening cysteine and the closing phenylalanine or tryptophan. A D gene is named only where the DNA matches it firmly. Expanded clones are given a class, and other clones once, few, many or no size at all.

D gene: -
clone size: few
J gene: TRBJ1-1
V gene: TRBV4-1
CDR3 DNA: TGCGCCAGCAGCCAGGGATCGATTGAAGCTTTCTTT
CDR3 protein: CASSQGSIEAFF

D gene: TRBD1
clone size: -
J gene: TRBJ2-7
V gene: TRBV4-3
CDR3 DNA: TGCGCCAGCAGCCAAGATTGGCCTGGACAGGGCTACGAGCAGTACTTC
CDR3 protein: CASSQDWPGQGYEQYF

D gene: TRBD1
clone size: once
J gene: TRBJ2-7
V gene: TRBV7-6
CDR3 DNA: TGTGCCAGCAGCTTAGCAGAGGGGGACAGGGGTAGCTACGAGCAGTACTTC
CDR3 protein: CASSLAEGDRGSYEQYF

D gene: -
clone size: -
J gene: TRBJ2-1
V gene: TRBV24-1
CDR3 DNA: TGTGCCACCAGTGATCTGGGAGATTCCTACAATGAGCAGTTCTTC
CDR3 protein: CATSDLGDSYNEQFF

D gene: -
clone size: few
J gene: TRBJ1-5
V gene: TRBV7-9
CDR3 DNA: TGTGCCAGCAGCTTAGCCGGTAGCAATCAGCCCCAGCATTTT
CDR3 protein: CASSLAGSNQPQHF

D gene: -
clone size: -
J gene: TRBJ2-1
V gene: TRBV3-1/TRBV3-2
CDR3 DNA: TGTGCCAGCCTCAAGGGGGGTGAGCAGTTCTTC
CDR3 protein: CASLKGGEQFF

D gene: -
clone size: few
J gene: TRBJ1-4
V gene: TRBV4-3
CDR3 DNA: TGCGCCAGCAGCTTCGATCAGGGAAAACTGTTTTTT
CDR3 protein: CASSFDQGKLFF

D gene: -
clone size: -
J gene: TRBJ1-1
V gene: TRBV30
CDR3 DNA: TGTGCCTGGAGTGGTCCCACTGAAGCTTTCTTT
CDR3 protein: CAWSGPTEAFF

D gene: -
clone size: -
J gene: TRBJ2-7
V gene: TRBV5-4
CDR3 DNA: TGTGCCAGCAGCCAAGGCGGGACCCCGGGCTACGAGCAGTACTTC
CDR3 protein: CASSQGGTPGYEQYF

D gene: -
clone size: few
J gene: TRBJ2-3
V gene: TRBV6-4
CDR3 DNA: TGTGCCAGCAGTGACGGCGATGTTGATACGCAGTATTTT
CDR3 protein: CASSDGDVDTQYF

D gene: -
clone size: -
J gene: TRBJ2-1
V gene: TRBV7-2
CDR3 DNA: TGTGCCAGCAGCTTAGATGACTCTTCCTACAATGAGCAGTTCTTC
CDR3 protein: CASSLDDSSYNEQFF

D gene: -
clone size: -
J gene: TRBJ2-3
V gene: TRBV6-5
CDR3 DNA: TGTGCCAGCAGGGGGTCTAGCACAGATACGCAGTATTTT
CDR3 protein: CASRGSSTDTQYF

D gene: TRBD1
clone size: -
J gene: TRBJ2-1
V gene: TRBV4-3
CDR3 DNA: TGCGCCAGCAGCCCGGGACAGGGTCGCTATGAGCAGTTCTTC
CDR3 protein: CASSPGQGRYEQFF

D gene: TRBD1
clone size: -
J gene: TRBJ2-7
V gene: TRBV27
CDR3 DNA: TGTGCCAGCAGTTCCCGGACAGGGGAGTTCGAGCAGTACTTC
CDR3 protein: CASSSRTGEFEQYF

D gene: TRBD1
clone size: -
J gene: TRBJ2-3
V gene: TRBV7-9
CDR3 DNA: TGTGCCAGCAGCCAGGACAGGTCCTACACAGATACGCAGTATTTT
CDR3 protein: CASSQDRSYTDTQYF